Below are 2 T cell receptor beta chains sequenced from a single sample in a study of CD8 T cells in Susac syndrome. RNA amounts of roughly 0.5 to 1 ug underwent reverse transcription with random hexamers. MiXCR, run by TCRdb on the immunoSEQ multiplex PCR reads, gives a single entry per CDR3 protein. In the table there are roughly 180,000 distinct CDR3 sequences, roughly 94% of which are singletons. Input material: CD4+ T cells from PBMCs. The receptors originated from a human donor with Susac syndrome.

This chain links TRBV29-1 with TRBJ2-3; D perhaps matches TRBD2 (5 bases). The V gene's germline CDR1 is SQVTM and CDR2 ANQGSEA. The length of the CDR3 is 13 residues. The germline V and J ends were trimmed by 4 bases and 7 bases, with 15 bases remaining between them. The CDR3 coding sequence is TGCAGCGTTGCCCTAGCTGGGTTAAATACGCAGTATTTT. Amino acids: CSVALAGLNTQYF.

The rearrangement uses TRBV13 and TRBJ2-2; weak D call: TRBD2 (6 bases). Germline V lookup: CDR1 PRHDT, CDR2 FYEKMQ (reference sequence). This CDR3 comprises 16 residues. With 2 bases removed from V and 5 bases from J, the gap between germline ends came to 15 bases. The CDR3 here is CASSLTGDPATGELFF. CDR3 nucleotides: TGTGCCAGCAGCTTAACGGGGGATCCTGCGACCGGGGAGCTGTTTTTT.